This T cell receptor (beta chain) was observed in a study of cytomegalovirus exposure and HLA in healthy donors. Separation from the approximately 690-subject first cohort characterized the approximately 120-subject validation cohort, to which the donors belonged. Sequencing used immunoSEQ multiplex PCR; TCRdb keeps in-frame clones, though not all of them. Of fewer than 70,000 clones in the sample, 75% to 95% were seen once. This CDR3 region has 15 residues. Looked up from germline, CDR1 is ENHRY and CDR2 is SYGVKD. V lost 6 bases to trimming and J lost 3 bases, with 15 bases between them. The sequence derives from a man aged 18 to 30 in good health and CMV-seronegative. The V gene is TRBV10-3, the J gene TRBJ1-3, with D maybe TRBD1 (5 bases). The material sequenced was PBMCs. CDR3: CAIRPDTSGGNTIYF. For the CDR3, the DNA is TGTGCCATCAGACCGGACACCTCGGGTGGAAACACCATATATTTT.